This section outlines one T cell receptor (beta chain) sequence together with its context. The V gene's germline CDR1 is MNHNS and CDR2 SASEGT. With 4 bases clipped from V and 0 bases from J, the junction kept 9 bases outside the gene matches. This CDR3 has 18 residues. The Seattle site enrolled patients during active infection and followed them longitudinally. The data stem from a study of blood T cell repertoires in COVID-19. Study summary: Samples of COVID-19 (acute and convalescent) were obtained from the United States, Italy and Spain.

Sequencing used immunoSEQ multiplex PCR; TCRdb keeps in-frame clones, though not all of them. The table has just over 300,000 clones, 85% to 90% seen once; the top ten hold approximately 2%. The origin of this receptor is a woman aged 25 to 39 with COVID-19, enrolled during active disease. Sequencing used peripheral blood. V is TRBV6-1 and J is TRBJ2-5, with 12 bases lining up with TRBD2. The CDR3 region has the DNA TGTGCCAGCAGTGGACTAGCGGGGGCCCGAATGTACCAAGAGACCCAGTACTTC. It translates to CASSGLAGARMYQETQYF.